Listed here are 18 T cell receptor beta chains from one sample, sequenced in a study of human T cells and chemical hapten exposure. TCRdb reprocessed the RACE reads with MiXCR, giving one entry per CDR3 protein. The sample has fewer than 80,000 distinct CDR3 sequences; approximately 11% are singletons. The sample's time point: patch test 3, about 24 weeks after DPC sensitization. Treatment given: therapeutic diphenylcyclopropenone sensitization with weekly scalp DPC. The starting material was whole blood, obtained in connection with sensitization to the hapten diphenylcyclopropenone (DPC). These receptor sequences come from a young woman with alopecia areata. Some clones in this sample may be carry-over from other donors' samples.

This clonotype was counted at least ten times. The chain employs TRBV2 and TRBJ1-2; possible D gene TRBD1, 6 bases. V shed 6 bases and J shed 6 bases, with 8 bases lying between them. Germline V gene data show CDR1 as SNHLY and CDR2 as FYNNEI. This CDR3 comprises 11 residues. The CDR3 coding sequence is TGTGCCAGCAGAGGGGGGGATGGCTACACCTTC. Translating gives CASRGGDGYTF.

The rearrangement joins TRBV7-2 to TRBJ1-6; no definite D call. V lost 3 bases and J 9 bases, leaving 9 bases between the germline ends. The CDR3 loop spans 13 amino acids. Per the germline V gene, CDR1 is SGHTA and CDR2 is FQGNSA. The CDR3 bases are TGTGCCAGCAGCTTTTTAGGGAGTTCACCCCTCCACTTT. Translation gives CASSFLGSSPLHF.

The rearrangement uses TRBV6-5 and TRBJ1-1; 8 nucleotides match TRBD1. The CDR3 loop spans 14 amino acids. Losses at the gene ends were 2 bases for V and 3 bases for J; bases not matched to a gene: 2. CDR1 and CDR2 from the germline V gene are MNHEY and SVGAGI. The CDR3 reads CASSYTTGDTEAFF. The DNA of the CDR3 is TGTGCCAGCAGTTACACGACAGGGGACACTGAAGCTTTCTTT.

This clonotype was seen a handful of times. The V gene is TRBV12-3 or TRBV12-4, the J gene TRBJ2-7; unclear D gene. Trimming cost V 2 bases and J 3 bases, with 11 bases left between them. The CDR3 has 14 residues. The CDR3 protein is CASSLLSGGYEQYF. CDR3 DNA sequence: TGTGCCAGCAGTTTACTGTCAGGCGGCTACGAGCAGTACTTC.

This clonotype has only a few counts. V usage is TRBV7-6 and J usage is TRBJ2-3, with 10 bases matching TRBD1. There are 16 residues in the CDR3. The ends lost 5 bases at V and 3 bases at J; junction bases unmatched: 8. CDR1 is SGHVS, CDR2 FNYEAQ, per germline. CDR3 in amino acids: CASSPYPGQGTDTQYF. Written as DNA, the CDR3 is TGTGCCAGCAGCCCGTATCCGGGACAGGGGACAGATACGCAGTATTTT.

In its sample, this clonotype was seen a few times. The chain couples TRBV5-1 to TRBJ1-1; TRBD1 matches 8 bases. Germline CDR1 SGHRS, CDR2 YFSETQ. V lost 6 bases, J lost 0 bases, and 4 bases stayed unmatched. The CDR3 consists of 14 residues. The chain's CDR3 is CASTRQGMNTEAFF. The CDR3, as DNA: TGCGCCAGCACCCGACAGGGGATGAACACTGAAGCTTTCTTT.

This clonotype was detected many times. V and J are TRBV12-3 or TRBV12-4 and TRBJ2-7; no firm D call. This CDR3 spans 12 amino acids. Trimming took off 5 bases at V and 6 bases at J, with 11 bases between the two ends. CDR3 protein: CASSPRPGEQYF. The CDR3 DNA reads as TGTGCCAGCAGTCCACGCCCTGGCGAGCAGTACTTC.

This chain uses TRBV6-4 with TRBJ1-5; D might be TRBD1 (5 bases). Germline V gene lookup returns CDR1 MRHNA and CDR2 SNTAGT. There are 14 residues in the CDR3. V shed 5 bases and J shed 6 bases, with 14 bases lying between them. The CDR3 sequence: CASSPSAGTQPQHF. The CDR3 DNA sequence: TGTGCCAGCAGTCCCTCCGCAGGGACTCAGCCCCAGCATTTT.

This chain uses TRBV20-1 with TRBJ2-5; D is ambiguous. With 0 bases removed from V and 4 bases from J, the gap between germline ends came to 9 bases. Looked up from germline, CDR1 is DFQATT and CDR2 is SNEGSKA (reference sequence). The CDR3 sequence is 13 residues long. The CDR3 sequence is CSARDLVRETQYF. CDR3 DNA: TGCAGTGCTAGAGATCTGGTTCGAGAGACCCAGTACTTC.

This clonotype was counted a few times. The rearrangement links TRBV6-6 to TRBJ2-1, with a weak D call TRBD1 (7 bases). In germline, CDR1 is MNHNY, CDR2 SVGAGI (reference sequence). Trimming removed 5 bases at V and 4 bases at J, with 18 bases between. The CDR3 length is 16 residues. The CDR3 loop reads CASSTTQGTRYNEQFF. CDR3 sequence (DNA): TGTGCCAGCAGTACAACACAGGGGACTCGGTACAATGAGCAGTTCTTC.

This clonotype showed up many times. The J gene is TRBJ1-6, the V gene TRBV6-1; D unresolved. V was cut by 5 bases and J by 10 bases, with 18 bases left in between. CDR1 and CDR2 (germline): MNHNS, SASEGT. The CDR3 totals 15 residues. The CDR3 region is CASSLAGLPRSPLHF. DNA of the CDR3: TGTGCCAGCAGTCTAGCGGGGTTGCCCCGCTCACCCCTCCACTTT.

This clonotype was seen more than once but under ten times. The V gene is TRBV2, the J gene TRBJ2-3; 9 nucleotides align to TRBD2. Germline values: CDR1 SNHLY, CDR2 FYNNEI. This CDR3 has 15 residues. The ends lost 9 bases at V and 3 bases at J; junction bases unmatched: 10. The CDR3 loop is CASRRGRASTDTQYF. CDR3 coding DNA: TGTGCCAGTCGCCGCGGGAGGGCCTCAACAGATACGCAGTATTTT. Looking up the rest from reference TRBV2 and TRBJ2-3 gives the full variable domain: EPEVTQTPSHQVTQMGQEVILRCVPISNHLYFYWYRQILGQKVEFLVSFYNNEISEKSEIFDDQFSVERPDGSNFTLKIRSTKLEDSAMYFCASRRGRASTDTQYFGPGTRLTVL.

This clonotype occurred many times. CDR3 sequence: CASSPLGQQETQYF. The DNA of the CDR3 is TGTGCCAGCAGTCCGTTGGGCCAGCAAGAGACCCAGTACTTC. The gene calls are TRBV28 and TRBJ2-5; D gene uncertain. CDR3 length equals 14 residues. Trimming cost V 5 bases and J 2 bases, with 12 bases left between them. In germline, CDR1 is MDHEN, CDR2 SYDVKM.

This clonotype was detected ten times or more. The J gene is TRBJ2-2, the V gene TRBV7-9, with D maybe TRBD2 (6 bases). The V gene's germline CDR1 is SEHNR and CDR2 FQNEAQ (reference sequence). This CDR3 is built from 15 residues. Trimming stripped 4 bases from V and 6 bases from J, with 15 bases between. The CDR3 sequence is CASSSGTRRAGELFF. DNA for the CDR3: TGTGCCAGCAGCTCCGGGACTCGAAGGGCCGGGGAGCTGTTTTTT.

V usage is TRBV12-3 or TRBV12-4 and J usage is TRBJ1-1; tentative D call: TRBD1 (6 bases). Trimming cost V 4 bases and J 3 bases, with 15 bases left between them. The CDR3 has 15 amino acids. CDR3 DNA: TGTGCCAGCAGTTCGTACAGGGTGGCGGACACTGAAGCTTTCTTT. It encodes CASSSYRVADTEAFF.

In this sample, this clonotype turned up a few times. The chain links TRBV7-2 to TRBJ1-5; D gene uncertain. This CDR3 has 13 amino acids. Germline assignment: CDR1 SGHTA and CDR2 FQGNSA. V was trimmed by 3 bases and J by 4 bases, leaving 7 bases between them. In nucleotides, the CDR3 is TGTGCCAGCAGCTTTCGGGAGAATCAGCCCCAGCATTTT. It codes for CASSFRENQPQHF.

This chain links TRBV7-9 with TRBJ2-5; TRBD2 agrees at 12 bases. With 5 bases clipped from V and 6 bases from J, the junction kept 19 bases outside the gene matches. CDR1 is SEHNR and CDR2 is FQNEAQ in the germline V gene (reference sequence). This CDR3 contains 19 residues. CDR3 residues: CASSVYLLAGGPIEKTQYF. In DNA form, the CDR3 reads TGTGCCAGCAGCGTCTATCTACTAGCGGGAGGCCCTATCGAAAAGACCCAGTACTTC. The complete variable domain, with remaining parts taken from reference TRBV7-9 and TRBJ2-5, reads DTGVSQNPRHKITKRGQNVTFRCDPISEHNRLYWYRQTLGQGPEFLTYFQNEAQLEKSRLLSDRFSAERPKGSFSTLEIQRTEQGDSAMYLCASSVYLLAGGPIEKTQYFGPGTRLLVL.

This clonotype was found many times. The chain is built from TRBV12-3 or TRBV12-4 and TRBJ2-7, with D unclear. Trimming took off 3 bases at V and 4 bases at J, with 4 bases between the two ends. CDR3 length: 11 residues. The CDR3 spells CASSFQYEQYF. For the CDR3, the DNA is TGTGCCAGCAGTTTTCAATACGAGCAGTACTTC.